One T cell receptor beta chain is described in this entry. Its antigen is not identified. This sample is part of a study of T cells in Graves' hyperthyroidism and ophthalmopathy. Germline lookup yields CDR1 SGDLS and CDR2 YYNGEE. V trimming: 3 bases; J trimming: 5 bases; junction bases outside the gene matches: 8. The CDR3 runs to 15 residues. TCR beta CDR3 regions were amplified from RNA. The TCR CDR3 was amplified in a first-round RT-PCR using the HTBI primer set. Each CDR3 protein gets one entry after TCRdb re-called the multiplex PCR reads with MiXCR. The sample consists of 550,000 to 800,000 distinct CDR3 sequences, 17% of them appearing once. Overall study results and limits: Most expanded thyroid clonotypes above 0.001 also appeared in blood.

This clonotype was obtained from a middle-aged man with Graves' hyperthyroidism. The sequencing sample was made of blood. The V and J genes are TRBV9 and TRBJ2-3, with 8 bases that match TRBD2. The CDR3 loop reads CASSAGAGEVDTQYF. The CDR3, as DNA: TGTGCCAGCAGCGCTGGAGCGGGAGAGGTAGATACGCAGTATTTT.